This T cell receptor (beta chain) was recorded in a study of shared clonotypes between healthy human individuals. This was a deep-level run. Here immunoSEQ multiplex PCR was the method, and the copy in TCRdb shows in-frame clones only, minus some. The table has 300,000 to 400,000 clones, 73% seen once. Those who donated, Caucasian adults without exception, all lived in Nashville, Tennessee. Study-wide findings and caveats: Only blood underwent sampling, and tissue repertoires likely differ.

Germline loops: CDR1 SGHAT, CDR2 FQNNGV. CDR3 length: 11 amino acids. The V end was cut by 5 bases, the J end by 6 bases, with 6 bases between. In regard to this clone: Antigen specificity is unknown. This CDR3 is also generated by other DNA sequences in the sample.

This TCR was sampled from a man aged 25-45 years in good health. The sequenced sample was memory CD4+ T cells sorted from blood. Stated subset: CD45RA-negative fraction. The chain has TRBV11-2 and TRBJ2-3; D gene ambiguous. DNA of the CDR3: TGTGCCAGCAGCCCTACCGATACGCAGTATTTT. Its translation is CASSPTDTQYF.